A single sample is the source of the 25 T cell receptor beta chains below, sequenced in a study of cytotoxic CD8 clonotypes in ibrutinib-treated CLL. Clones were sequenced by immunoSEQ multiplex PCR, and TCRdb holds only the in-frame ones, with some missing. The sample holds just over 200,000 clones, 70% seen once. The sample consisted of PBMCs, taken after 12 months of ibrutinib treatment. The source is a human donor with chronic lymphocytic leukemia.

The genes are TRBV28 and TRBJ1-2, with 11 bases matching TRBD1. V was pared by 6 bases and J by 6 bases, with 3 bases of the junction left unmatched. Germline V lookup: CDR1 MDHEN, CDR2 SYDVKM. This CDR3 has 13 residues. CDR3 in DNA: TGTGCCAGCAGCTGGGGACAGGGGGATGGCTACACCTTC. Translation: CASSWGQGDGYTF.

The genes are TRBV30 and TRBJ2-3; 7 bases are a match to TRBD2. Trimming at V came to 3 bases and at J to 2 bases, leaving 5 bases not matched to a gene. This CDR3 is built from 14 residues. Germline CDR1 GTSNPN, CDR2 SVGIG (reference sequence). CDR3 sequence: CAWRTSSYTDTQYF. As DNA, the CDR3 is TGTGCCTGGAGGACTAGCAGTTACACAGATACGCAGTATTTT.

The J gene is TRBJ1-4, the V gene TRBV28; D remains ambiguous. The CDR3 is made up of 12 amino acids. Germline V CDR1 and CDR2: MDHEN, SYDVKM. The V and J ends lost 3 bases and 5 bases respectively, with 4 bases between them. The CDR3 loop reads CASSLVNEKLFF. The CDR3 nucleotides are TGTGCCAGCAGTTTGGTCAATGAAAAACTGTTTTTT.

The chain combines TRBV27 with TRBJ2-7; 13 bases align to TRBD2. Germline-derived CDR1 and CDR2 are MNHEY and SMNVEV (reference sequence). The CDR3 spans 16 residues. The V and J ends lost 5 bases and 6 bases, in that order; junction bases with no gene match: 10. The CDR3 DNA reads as TGTGCCAGCAGTATATGGACTAGCGGGAGTGGAGCCGAGCAGTACTTC. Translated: CASSIWTSGSGAEQYF.

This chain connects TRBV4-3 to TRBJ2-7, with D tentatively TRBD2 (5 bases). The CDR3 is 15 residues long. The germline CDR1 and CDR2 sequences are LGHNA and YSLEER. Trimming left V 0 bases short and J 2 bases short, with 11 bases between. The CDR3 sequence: CASSQDPAETYEQYF. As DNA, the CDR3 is TGCGCCAGCAGCCAAGATCCAGCGGAAACCTACGAGCAGTACTTC.

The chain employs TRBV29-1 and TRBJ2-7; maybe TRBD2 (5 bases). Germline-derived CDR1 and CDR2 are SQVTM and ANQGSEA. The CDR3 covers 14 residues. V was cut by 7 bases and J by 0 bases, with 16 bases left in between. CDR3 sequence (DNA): TGCAGCGCCAAAAAGGGCGGACTCTCCTACGAGCAGTACTTC. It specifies CSAKKGGLSYEQYF.

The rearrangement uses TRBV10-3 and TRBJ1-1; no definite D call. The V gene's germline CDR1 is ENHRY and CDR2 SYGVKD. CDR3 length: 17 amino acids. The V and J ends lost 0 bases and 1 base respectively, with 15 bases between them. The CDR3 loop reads CAISESGRSGRNTEAFF. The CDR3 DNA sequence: TGTGCCATCAGTGAGTCTGGCAGGTCTGGGAGGAACACTGAAGCTTTCTTT.

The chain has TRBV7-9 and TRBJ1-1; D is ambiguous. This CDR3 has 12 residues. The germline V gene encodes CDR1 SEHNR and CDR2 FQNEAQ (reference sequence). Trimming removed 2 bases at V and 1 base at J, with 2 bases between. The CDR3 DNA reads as TGTGCCAGCAGCTTAACGAACACTGAAGCTTTCTTT. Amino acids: CASSLTNTEAFF.

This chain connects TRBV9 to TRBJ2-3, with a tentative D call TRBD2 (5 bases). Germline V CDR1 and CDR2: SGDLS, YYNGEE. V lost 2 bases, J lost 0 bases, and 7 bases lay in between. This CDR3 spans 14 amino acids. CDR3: CASSVTRSTDTQYF. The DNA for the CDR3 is TGTGCCAGCAGCGTCACTAGAAGCACAGATACGCAGTATTTT.

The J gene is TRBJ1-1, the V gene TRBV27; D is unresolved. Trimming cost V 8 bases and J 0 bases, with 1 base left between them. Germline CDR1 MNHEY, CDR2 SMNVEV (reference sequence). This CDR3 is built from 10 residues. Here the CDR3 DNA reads TGTGCCAGCCTGAACACTGAAGCTTTCTTT. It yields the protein CASLNTEAFF.

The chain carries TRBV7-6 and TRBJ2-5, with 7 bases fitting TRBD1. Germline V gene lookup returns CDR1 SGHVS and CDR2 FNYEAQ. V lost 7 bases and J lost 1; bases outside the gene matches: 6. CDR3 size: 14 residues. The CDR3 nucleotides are TGTGCCAGCAACCACAGGGGATCCCAAGAGACCCAGTACTTC. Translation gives CASNHRGSQETQYF.

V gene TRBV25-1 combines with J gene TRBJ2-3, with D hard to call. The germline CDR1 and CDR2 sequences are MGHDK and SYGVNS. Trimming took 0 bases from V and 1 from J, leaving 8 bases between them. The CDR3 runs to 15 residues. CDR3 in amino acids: CASSEYGKGTDTQYF. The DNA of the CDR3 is TGTGCCAGCAGTGAATACGGAAAGGGCACAGATACGCAGTATTTT.

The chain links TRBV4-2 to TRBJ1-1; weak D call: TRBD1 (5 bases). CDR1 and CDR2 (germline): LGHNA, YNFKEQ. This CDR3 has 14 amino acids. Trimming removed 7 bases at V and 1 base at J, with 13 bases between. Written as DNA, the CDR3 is TGTGCCAGCATAAGGGACGGGAGGAACACTGAAGCTTTCTTT. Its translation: CASIRDGRNTEAFF.

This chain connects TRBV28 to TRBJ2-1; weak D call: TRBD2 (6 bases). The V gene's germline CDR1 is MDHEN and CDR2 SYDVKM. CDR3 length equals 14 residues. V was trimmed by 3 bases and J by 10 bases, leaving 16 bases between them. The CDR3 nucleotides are TGTGCCAGCAGTTTCTTGGAGGCCCGGGGGGAGCAGTTCTTC. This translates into CASSFLEARGEQFF.

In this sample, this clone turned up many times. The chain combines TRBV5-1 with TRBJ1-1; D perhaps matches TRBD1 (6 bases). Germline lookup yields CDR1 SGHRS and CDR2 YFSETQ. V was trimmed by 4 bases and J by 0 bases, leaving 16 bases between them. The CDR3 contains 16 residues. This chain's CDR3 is CASSPWTVNMNTEAFF. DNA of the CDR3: TGCGCCAGCAGCCCGTGGACAGTGAACATGAACACTGAAGCTTTCTTT. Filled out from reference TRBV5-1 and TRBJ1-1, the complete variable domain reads KAGVTQTPRYLIKTRGQQVTLSCSPISGHRSVSWYQQTPGQGLQFLFEYFSETQRNKGNFPGRFSGRQFSNSRSEMNVSTLELGDSALYLCASSPWTVNMNTEAFFGQGTRLTVV.

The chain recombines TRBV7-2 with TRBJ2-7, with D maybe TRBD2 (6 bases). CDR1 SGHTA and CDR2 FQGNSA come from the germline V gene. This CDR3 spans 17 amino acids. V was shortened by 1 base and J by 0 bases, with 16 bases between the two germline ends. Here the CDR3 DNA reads TGTGCCAGCAGCTTAGTGGGGGGTGGGCACCGCTCCTACGAGCAGTACTTC. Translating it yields CASSLVGGGHRSYEQYF. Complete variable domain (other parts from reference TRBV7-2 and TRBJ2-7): GAGVSQSPSNKVTEKGKDVELRCDPISGHTALYWYRQSLGQGLEFLIYFQGNSAPDKSGLPSDRFSAERTGGSVSTLTIQRTQQEDSAVYLCASSLVGGGHRSYEQYFGPGTRLTVT.

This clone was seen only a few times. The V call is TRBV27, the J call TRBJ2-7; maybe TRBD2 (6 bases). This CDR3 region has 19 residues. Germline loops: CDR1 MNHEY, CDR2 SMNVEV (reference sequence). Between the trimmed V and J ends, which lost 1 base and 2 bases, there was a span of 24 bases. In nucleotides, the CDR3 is TGTGCCAGCAGTTTATATGCGCCTTACTATTGGGGAGGCCCCTACGAGCAGTACTTC. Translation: CASSLYAPYYWGGPYEQYF.

The CDR3 protein is CTVGRNTGELFF. The CDR3 DNA reads as TGTACCGTTGGGCGGAACACCGGGGAGCTGTTTTTT. This rearrangement joins TRBV28 to TRBJ2-2; no firm D call. CDR1 is MDHEN and CDR2 is SYDVKM in the germline V gene. The CDR3 sequence is 12 residues long.

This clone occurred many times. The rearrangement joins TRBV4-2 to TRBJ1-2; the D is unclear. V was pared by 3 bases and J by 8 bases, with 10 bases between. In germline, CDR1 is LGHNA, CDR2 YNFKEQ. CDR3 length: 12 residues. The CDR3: CASSHRLEGYTF. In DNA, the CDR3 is TGTGCCAGCAGCCATCGATTGGAGGGCTACACCTTC.

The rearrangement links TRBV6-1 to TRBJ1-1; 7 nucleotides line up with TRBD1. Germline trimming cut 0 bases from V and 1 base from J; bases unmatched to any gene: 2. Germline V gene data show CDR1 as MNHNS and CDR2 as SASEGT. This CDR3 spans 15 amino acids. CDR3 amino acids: CASSEAWTGNTEAFF. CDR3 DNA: TGTGCCAGCAGTGAAGCCTGGACAGGGAACACTGAAGCTTTCTTT.

Written as DNA, the CDR3 is TGCAGCGTTGAAGGGGGGACAGGGGGCCGCGAGCAGTACTTC. Amino acid sequence: CSVEGGTGGREQYF. J is TRBJ2-7 and V is TRBV29-1, with 12 bases aligning to TRBD1. CDR1 and CDR2 from the germline V gene are SQVTM and ANQGSEA. V trimming: 1 base; J trimming: 6 bases; junction bases outside the gene matches: 4. The CDR3 is 14 amino acids.

CDR3 nucleotide sequence: TGTGCCAGCAGCGTACCCTTGGCCTTACAGGTCTCCTACAATGAGCAGTTCTTC. It codes for CASSVPLALQVSYNEQFF. The V call is TRBV9, the J call TRBJ2-1; maybe TRBD1 (5 bases). Germline values: CDR1 SGDLS, CDR2 YYNGEE. CDR3 size: 18 residues. Trimming took off 1 base at V and 0 bases at J, with 17 bases between the two ends.

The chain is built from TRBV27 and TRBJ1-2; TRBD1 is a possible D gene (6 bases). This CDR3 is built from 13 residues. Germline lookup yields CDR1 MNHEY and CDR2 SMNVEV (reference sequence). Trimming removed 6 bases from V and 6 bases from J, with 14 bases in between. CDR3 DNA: TGTGCCAGCAGAAACAGGGATCGAGATGGCTACACCTTC. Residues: CASRNRDRDGYTF.

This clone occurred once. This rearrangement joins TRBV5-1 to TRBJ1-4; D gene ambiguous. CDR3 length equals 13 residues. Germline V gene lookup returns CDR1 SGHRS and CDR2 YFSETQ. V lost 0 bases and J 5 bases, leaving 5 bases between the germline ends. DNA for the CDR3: TGCGCCAGCAGCTTGGGGTTAAATGAAAAACTGTTTTTT. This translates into CASSLGLNEKLFF.

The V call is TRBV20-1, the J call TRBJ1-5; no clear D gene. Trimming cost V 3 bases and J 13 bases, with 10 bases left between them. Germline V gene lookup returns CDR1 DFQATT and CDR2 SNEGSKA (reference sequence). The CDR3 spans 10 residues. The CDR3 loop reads CSASRSTQHF. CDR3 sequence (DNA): TGCAGTGCTAGTCGGTCGACTCAGCATTTT.